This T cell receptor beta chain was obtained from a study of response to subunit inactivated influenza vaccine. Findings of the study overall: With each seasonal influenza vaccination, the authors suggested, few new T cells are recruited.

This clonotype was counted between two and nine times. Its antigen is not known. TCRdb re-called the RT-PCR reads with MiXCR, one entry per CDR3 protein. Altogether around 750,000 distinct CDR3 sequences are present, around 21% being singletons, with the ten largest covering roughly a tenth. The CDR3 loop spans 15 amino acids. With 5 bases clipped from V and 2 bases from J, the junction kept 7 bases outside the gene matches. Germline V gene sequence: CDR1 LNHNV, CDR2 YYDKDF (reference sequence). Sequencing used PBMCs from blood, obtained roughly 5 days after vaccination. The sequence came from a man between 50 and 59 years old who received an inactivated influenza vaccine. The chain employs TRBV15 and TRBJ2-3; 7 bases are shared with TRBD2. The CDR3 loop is CATSRSGTFTDTQYF. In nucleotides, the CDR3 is TGTGCCACCAGCCGCAGCGGGACCTTCACAGATACGCAGTATTTT.